This TCR beta chain was retrieved from a study of CD8 T cells in Susac syndrome. Overall study context: There were about 6 sequenced Susac syndrome patients with active disease and about 8 in remission.

V trimming: 6 bases; J trimming: 0 bases; junction bases outside the gene matches: 14. The CDR3 has 18 amino acids. The germline V gene has CDR1 LGHDT and CDR2 YNNKEL (reference sequence). Random hexamers were used to reverse transcribe the RNA input (about 0.5 to 1 ug). MiXCR was run by TCRdb on the immunoSEQ multiplex PCR reads, yielding one entry per CDR3 protein. The sample shows around 200,000 distinct CDR3 sequences, approximately 94% of them seen only once. This rearrangement joins TRBV3-1 to TRBJ2-5, with 9 bases identical to TRBD1. This clonotype was obtained from a human donor with Susac syndrome. The sample consisted of CD4+ T cells from PBMCs. The CDR3 sequence: CASSFGQGNIWYQETQYF. Written as DNA, the CDR3 is TGTGCCAGCAGTTTCGGACAGGGGAATATCTGGTACCAAGAGACCCAGTACTTC.